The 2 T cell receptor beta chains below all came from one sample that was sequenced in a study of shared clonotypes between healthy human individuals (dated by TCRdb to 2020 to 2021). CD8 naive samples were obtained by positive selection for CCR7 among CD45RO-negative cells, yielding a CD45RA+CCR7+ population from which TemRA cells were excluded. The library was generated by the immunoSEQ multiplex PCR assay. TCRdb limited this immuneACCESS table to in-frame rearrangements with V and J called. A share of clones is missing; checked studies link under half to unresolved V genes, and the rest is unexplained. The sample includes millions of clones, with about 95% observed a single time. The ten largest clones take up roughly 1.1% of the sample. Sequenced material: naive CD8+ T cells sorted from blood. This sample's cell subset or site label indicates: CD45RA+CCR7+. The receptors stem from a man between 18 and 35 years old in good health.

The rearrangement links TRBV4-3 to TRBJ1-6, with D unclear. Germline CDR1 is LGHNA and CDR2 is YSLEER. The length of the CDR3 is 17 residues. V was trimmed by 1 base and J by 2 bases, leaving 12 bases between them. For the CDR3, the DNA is TGCGCCAGCAGCCAAGTTTATAGCATCGCCTATAATTCACCCCTCCACTTT. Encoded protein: CASSQVYSIAYNSPLHF.

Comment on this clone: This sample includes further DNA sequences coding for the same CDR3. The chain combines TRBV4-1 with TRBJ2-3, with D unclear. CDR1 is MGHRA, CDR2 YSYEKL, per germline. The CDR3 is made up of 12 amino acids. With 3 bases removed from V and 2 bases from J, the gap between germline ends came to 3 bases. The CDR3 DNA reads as TGCGCCAGCAGCCAGTCCACAGATACGCAGTATTTT. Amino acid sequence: CASSQSTDTQYF.